This T cell receptor beta chain was captured by sequencing in a study of T-cell memory formation after mild COVID-19. Whole-study findings and limits: Contracting CD8+ clones were enriched in EMRA, CD4+ mainly in CM and EM. Clones that shrank (day 15 to 85) were balanced CD4/CD8, whereas later expanders leaned CD4+.

This CDR3 has 14 residues. Losses at the gene ends were 6 bases for V and 8 bases for J; bases not matched to a gene: 7. From germline, CDR1 is MRHNA and CDR2 SNTAGT. From 5'RACE with constant-segment primers came TCR alpha and TCR beta cDNA libraries that carried sample barcodes and UMIs. TCRdb ran MiXCR on the 5' RACE reads and lists one entry per CDR3 protein. The profile covers under 110,000 distinct CDR3 sequences, with 15% to 20% appearing a single time and 25% to 35% taken by the ten largest. Only a few counts were recorded for this clonotype. Its target is not known. The chain couples TRBV6-4 to TRBJ2-1, with 10 bases lining up with TRBD2. Input material: PBMCs or a T cell subset sorted from them (not recorded which). This receptor was identified in an adult woman who had mild COVID-19 (a few samples of this study predate the infection). Cell type and time point are not known. CDR3 region: CASSLAGEYDEQFF. The CDR3 DNA reads as TGTGCCAGCAGCCTAGCGGGAGAATACGATGAGCAGTTCTTC.